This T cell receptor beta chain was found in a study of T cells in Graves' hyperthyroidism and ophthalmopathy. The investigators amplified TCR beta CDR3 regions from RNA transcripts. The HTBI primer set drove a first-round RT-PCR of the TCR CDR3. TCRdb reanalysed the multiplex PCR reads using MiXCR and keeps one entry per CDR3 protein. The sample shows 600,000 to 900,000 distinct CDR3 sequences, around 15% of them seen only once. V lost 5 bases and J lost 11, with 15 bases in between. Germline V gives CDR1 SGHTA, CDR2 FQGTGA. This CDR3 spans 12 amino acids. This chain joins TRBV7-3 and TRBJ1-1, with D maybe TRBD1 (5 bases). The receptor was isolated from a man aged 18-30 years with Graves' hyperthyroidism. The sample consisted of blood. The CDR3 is CASSQGAGVAFF. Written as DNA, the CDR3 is TGTGCCAGCAGCCAAGGAGCGGGGGTTGCTTTCTTT.